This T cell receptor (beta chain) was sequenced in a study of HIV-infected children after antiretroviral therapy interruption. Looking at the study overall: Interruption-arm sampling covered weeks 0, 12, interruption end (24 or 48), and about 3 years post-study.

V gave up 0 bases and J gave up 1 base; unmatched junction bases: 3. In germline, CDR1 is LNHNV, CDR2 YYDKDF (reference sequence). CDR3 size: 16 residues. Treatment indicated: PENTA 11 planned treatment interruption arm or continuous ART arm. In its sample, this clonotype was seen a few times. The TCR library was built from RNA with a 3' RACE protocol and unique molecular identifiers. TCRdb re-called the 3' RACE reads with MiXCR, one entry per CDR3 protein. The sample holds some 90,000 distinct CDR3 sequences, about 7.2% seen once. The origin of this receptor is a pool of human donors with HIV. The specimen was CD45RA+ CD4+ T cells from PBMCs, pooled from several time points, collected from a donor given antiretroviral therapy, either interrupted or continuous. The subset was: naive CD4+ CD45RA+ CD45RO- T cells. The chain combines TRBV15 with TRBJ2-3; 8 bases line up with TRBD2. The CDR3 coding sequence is TGTGCCACCAGCAGAGATCGGGGGGGCGGCACAGATACGCAGTATTTT. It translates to CATSRDRGGGTDTQYF.